The 25 T cell receptor beta chains below all came from one sample that was sequenced in a study of control samples from healthy donors and cancer patients. Generated by immunoSEQ multiplex PCR, the TCRdb table keeps only in-frame clones and is missing some. This table holds 98,000 or so clones, roughly four fifths found once. Sequenced input: blood. The receptors originated from a man aged 55-75 years in good health.

DNA for the CDR3: TGTGCCAGCAGCCAGCGGTCGACCTACGAGCAGTACTTC. It yields the protein CASSQRSTYEQYF. This chain uses TRBV3-1 (or the pseudogene TRBV3-2) with TRBJ2-7; the D is unclear. Deletions cut 3 bases from V and 2 bases from J, with 8 bases between. Germline values: CDR1 LGHDT, CDR2 YNNKEL (reference sequence). The CDR3 spans 13 residues.

V and J are TRBV4-2 and TRBJ2-2; D is undetermined. The CDR3 covers 14 residues. V was clipped by 2 bases and J by 0 bases, with 4 bases between them. Germline assignment: CDR1 LGHNA and CDR2 YNFKEQ. CDR3 bases: TGTGCCAGCAGCCAAACAGCGAACACCGGGGAGCTGTTTTTT. It yields the protein CASSQTANTGELFF.

The chain combines TRBV5-4 with TRBJ2-7, with 14 bases that match TRBD2. V was pared by 4 bases and J by 4 bases, with 4 bases of the junction left unmatched. The CDR3 is 15 amino acids. Per the germline V gene, CDR1 is SGHNT and CDR2 is YYREEE (reference sequence). CDR3 sequence: CASSPGLAGEYEQYF. The CDR3 DNA reads as TGTGCCAGCAGCCCGGGACTAGCGGGAGAATACGAGCAGTACTTC.

This clone showed up just once. The chain links TRBV5-5 to TRBJ1-1; TRBD1 is a possible D gene (5 bases). Germline loops: CDR1 SGHKS, CDR2 YYEKEE (reference sequence). V lost 3 bases and J lost 0, with 12 bases in between. The CDR3 runs to 15 residues. The CDR3 region has the DNA TGTGCCAGCAGCTGGGTACAGGTATTGAACACTGAAGCTTTCTTT. Translation: CASSWVQVLNTEAFF.

This chain connects TRBV19 to TRBJ2-5; D unclear. Trimming stripped 6 bases from V and 2 bases from J, with 7 bases between. This CDR3 spans 12 amino acids. Germline CDR1 is LNHDA and CDR2 is SQIVND (reference sequence). The CDR3 here is CASRGWQETQYF. The CDR3 nucleotides are TGTGCCAGTAGGGGTTGGCAAGAGACCCAGTACTTC.

The chain recombines TRBV4-1 with TRBJ1-1, with D unclear. V was pared by 4 bases and J by 2 bases, with 8 bases between. The CDR3 covers 13 residues. Germline-derived CDR1 and CDR2 are MGHRA and YSYEKL. The CDR3 loop reads CASSPVGNTEAFF. The CDR3 DNA sequence: TGCGCCAGCAGCCCCGTGGGTAACACTGAAGCTTTCTTT.

This chain connects TRBV11-3 to TRBJ2-1; D is perhaps TRBD2 (5 bases). Germline V gives CDR1 SGHNT, CDR2 YENEEA. Trimming stripped 0 bases from V and 3 bases from J, with 9 bases between. This CDR3 region has 15 residues. CDR3 sequence reads: CASSLEASSYNEQFF. Here the CDR3 DNA reads TGTGCCAGCAGCTTAGAGGCTAGCAGCTACAATGAGCAGTTCTTC.

The chain recombines TRBV4-1 with TRBJ1-1; D is unresolved. Per germline, CDR1 MGHRA and CDR2 YSYEKL. Trimming took 1 base from V and 1 from J, leaving 19 bases between them. CDR3 length: 18 residues. CDR3 in amino acids: CASSQAKISRNPNTEAFF. The DNA of the CDR3 is TGCGCCAGCAGCCAAGCAAAGATTAGCAGGAATCCGAACACTGAAGCTTTCTTT.

The chain has TRBV7-9 and TRBJ1-4, with 9 positions matching TRBD1. There are 14 residues in the CDR3. J lost 7 bases, V lost 6 bases, and 6 bases had no gene match. Germline V gene data show CDR1 as SEHNR and CDR2 as FQNEAQ (reference sequence). The CDR3 region has the DNA TGTGCCAGCAGTCCCGGACAGGGGAGTGAAAAACTGTTTTTT. Amino acid sequence: CASSPGQGSEKLFF.

This chain connects TRBV6-4 to TRBJ1-6; no definite D call. This CDR3 contains 14 residues. V dropped 4 bases and J dropped 3 bases, with 7 bases sitting between them. CDR1 is MRHNA and CDR2 is SNTAGT in the germline V gene. The CDR3 DNA sequence: TGTGCCAGCAGTGTGTCAGGCTATAATTCACCCCTCCACTTT. It encodes CASSVSGYNSPLHF.

This clone was picked up a small number of times. The J gene is TRBJ2-3, the V gene TRBV11-2; D might be TRBD2 (6 bases). The V gene's germline CDR1 is SGHAT and CDR2 FQNNGV. Trimming cost V 5 bases and J 2 bases, with 17 bases left between them. CDR3 length: 16 residues. This CDR3 reads CASSTYPTSSTDTQYF. As DNA, the CDR3 is TGTGCCAGCAGCACTTACCCGACTAGTTCCACAGATACGCAGTATTTT. Full variable domain (outside the CDR3, taken from reference TRBV11-2 and TRBJ2-3): EAGVAQSPRYKIIEKRQSVAFWCNPISGHATLYWYQQILGQGPKLLIQFQNNGVVDDSQLPKDRFSAERLKGVDSTLKIQPAKLEDSAVYLCASSTYPTSSTDTQYFGPGTRLTVL.

This chain connects TRBV5-6 to TRBJ1-1, with 9 bases matching TRBD1. V shed 2 bases and J 4 bases; nucleotides not matched to a gene: 3. Germline V lookup: CDR1 SGHDT, CDR2 YYEEEE. This CDR3 region has 14 residues. CDR3 sequence: CASSFLTGGTEAFF. CDR3 nucleotide sequence: TGTGCCAGCAGCTTCTTGACAGGGGGCACTGAAGCTTTCTTT.

The chain links TRBV27 to TRBJ2-1; D is unclear. The CDR3 covers 13 residues. Trimming cost V 3 bases and J 4 bases, with 7 bases left between them. From germline, CDR1 is MNHEY and CDR2 SMNVEV (reference sequence). DNA of the CDR3: TGTGCCAGCAGTTTCGTCTTTTACAATGAGCAGTTCTTC. It translates to CASSFVFYNEQFF.

The V call is TRBV21-1, the J call TRBJ2-4; the table's D call, TRBD2, was not checked against the DNA. TRBV21-1 is flagged as a pseudogene. This CDR3 is 15 amino acids long. The DNA for the CDR3 is TGTGCCAGCAGCAGCCTAGCGGGGGGAAAAAACATTCAGTACTTC. The encoded protein is CASSSLAGGKNIQYF.

This clone showed up just once. The chain uses TRBV5-6 and TRBJ1-2; D uncertain. The CDR3 covers 13 residues. Germline CDR1 reads SGHDT; CDR2 reads YYEEEE. V lost 0 bases, J lost 2 bases, and 5 bases lay in between. CDR3 loop: CASSLGGNYGYTF. As DNA, the CDR3 is TGTGCCAGCAGCTTGGGAGGGAACTATGGCTACACCTTC. Full variable domain (outside the CDR3, taken from reference TRBV5-6 and TRBJ1-2): DAGVTQSPTHLIKTRGQQVTLRCSPKSGHDTVSWYQQALGQGPQFIFQYYEEEERQRGNFPDRFSGHQFPNYSSELNVNALLLGDSALYLCASSLGGNYGYTFGSGTRLTVV.

V gene TRBV2 combines with J gene TRBJ2-1, with D unresolved. The germline V gene has CDR1 SNHLY and CDR2 FYNNEI. V was shortened by 7 bases and J by 0 bases, with 7 bases between the two germline ends. The CDR3 totals 13 residues. The DNA of the CDR3 is TGTGCCAGCAAGGCGGACTCCTACAATGAGCAGTTCTTC. It specifies CASKADSYNEQFF.

The rearrangement joins TRBV5-5 to TRBJ2-7, with D unresolved. Germline values: CDR1 SGHKS, CDR2 YYEKEE (reference sequence). V was pared by 1 base and J by 0 bases, with 8 bases between. The CDR3 is 14 residues long. The CDR3 DNA sequence: TGTGCCAGCAGCTTGATTCGTTTCTCCTACGAGCAGTACTTC. This sequence encodes CASSLIRFSYEQYF.

There are a few counts of this clone. V is TRBV3-1 (or the pseudogene TRBV3-2) and J is TRBJ1-5, with a possible D match to TRBD1 (6 bases). CDR1 is LGHDT, CDR2 YNNKEL, per germline (reference sequence). The CDR3 runs to 15 residues. V lost 0 bases and J 3 bases, leaving 9 bases between the germline ends. As DNA, the CDR3 is TGTGCCAGCAGCCAAGACGGGACATTCAATCAGCCCCAGCATTTT. Protein sequence: CASSQDGTFNQPQHF.

The chain is built from TRBV25-1 and TRBJ2-7; possible D gene TRBD2, 5 bases. CDR1 and CDR2 from the germline V gene are MGHDK and SYGVNS. The CDR3 spans 13 residues. The V end lost 6 bases, the J end lost 6 bases, and 15 bases lay between the germline ends. CDR3 amino acids: CASSPPGGGEQYF. The CDR3 DNA reads TGTGCCAGCAGCCCCCCGGGCGGAGGCGAGCAGTACTTC.

The V call is TRBV19, the J call TRBJ2-7; maybe TRBD2 (6 bases). Between the trimmed V and J ends, which lost 1 base and 2 bases, there was a span of 9 bases. CDR3 length: 14 amino acids. From germline, CDR1 is LNHDA and CDR2 SQIVND (reference sequence). CDR3 in DNA: TGTGCCAGTAGTATAGGCGGGACCCCCTACGAGCAGTACTTC. Its protein product is CASSIGGTPYEQYF.

This clone was observed a single time. The J gene is TRBJ2-7, the V gene TRBV6-5, with 9 bases identical to TRBD1. CDR1 and CDR2 from the germline V gene are MNHEY and SVGAGI. The CDR3 has 16 amino acids. V shed 0 bases and J 6 bases; nucleotides not matched to a gene: 9. CDR3 region: CASSYSGGTGYSEQYF. Here the CDR3 DNA reads TGTGCCAGCAGTTACTCGGGCGGGACAGGGTATAGCGAGCAGTACTTC.

The genes are TRBV19 and TRBJ2-5; 7 bases are a match to TRBD2. CDR1 is LNHDA and CDR2 is SQIVND in the germline V gene (reference sequence). The CDR3 sequence is 14 residues long. V lost 5 bases and J lost 2; bases outside the gene matches: 5. The CDR3 loop reads CASSPLARQETQYF. CDR3 DNA sequence: TGTGCCAGTAGTCCACTAGCGCGGCAAGAGACCCAGTACTTC.

The rearrangement links TRBV18 to TRBJ1-6, with no clear D. This CDR3 is 15 amino acids long. V was clipped by 4 bases and J by 2 bases, with 9 bases between them. The germline V gene encodes CDR1 KGHSH and CDR2 LQKENI. CDR3 protein: CASSRDLPYNSPLHF. The CDR3 DNA is TGTGCCAGCTCACGGGATCTACCCTATAATTCACCCCTCCACTTT.

This clone was detected only a few times. This chain joins TRBV6-1 and TRBJ2-3; 9 nucleotides match TRBD2. CDR1 and CDR2 from the germline V gene are MNHNS and SASEGT. CDR3 length equals 17 residues. The V gene end was trimmed by 0 bases and the J gene end by 3 bases; junction bases not matched to a gene: 7. The CDR3 loop reads CASSEATGSGGTDTQYF. CDR3 DNA: TGTGCCAGCAGTGAAGCGACAGGGAGCGGGGGGACAGATACGCAGTATTTT.

This clone showed up just a few times. The chain has TRBV3-1 (or the pseudogene TRBV3-2) and TRBJ2-6; 7 bases are a match to TRBD1. CDR1 and CDR2 from the germline V gene are LGHDT and YNNKEL (reference sequence). CDR3 length equals 16 residues. V trimming: 4 bases; J trimming: 0 bases; junction bases outside the gene matches: 3. For the CDR3, the DNA is TGTGCCAGCAGCCCGGGACAGAGCTCTGGGGCCAACGTCCTGACTTTC. Protein sequence: CASSPGQSSGANVLTF.